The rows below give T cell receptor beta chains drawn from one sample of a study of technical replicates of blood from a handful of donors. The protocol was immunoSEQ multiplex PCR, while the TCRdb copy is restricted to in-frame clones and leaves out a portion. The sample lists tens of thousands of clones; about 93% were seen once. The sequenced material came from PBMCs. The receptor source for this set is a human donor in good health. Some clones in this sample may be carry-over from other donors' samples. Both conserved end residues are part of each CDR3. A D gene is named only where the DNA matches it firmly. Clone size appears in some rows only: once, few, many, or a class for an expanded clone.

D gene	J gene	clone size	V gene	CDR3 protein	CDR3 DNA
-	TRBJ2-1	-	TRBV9	CASSVAGGGYEQFF	TGTGCCAGCAGCGTAGCGGGGGGCGGATACGAGCAGTTCTTC
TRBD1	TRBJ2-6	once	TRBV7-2	CASSPGQGVTSGANVLTF	TGTGCCAGCAGCCCGGGACAGGGGGTAACCTCTGGGGCCAACGTCCTGACTTTC
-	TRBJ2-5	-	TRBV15	CATSREAEEETQYF	TGTGCCACCAGCAGAGAGGCCGAGGAGGAGACCCAGTACTTC
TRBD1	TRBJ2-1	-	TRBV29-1	CSVARTGLNNEQFF	TGCAGCGTTGCTCGGACAGGTCTTAACAATGAGCAGTTCTTC
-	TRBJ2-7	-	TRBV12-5	CASGPTGQIRNEQYF	TGTGCTAGTGGCCCCACTGGACAAATAAGGAACGAGCAGTACTTC
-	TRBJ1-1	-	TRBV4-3	CASSHLQRRNTEAFF	TGCGCCAGCAGCCACTTACAGCGGAGGAACACTGAAGCTTTCTTT
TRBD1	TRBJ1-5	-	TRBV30	CAWTPGGSNQPQHF	TGTGCCTGGACCCCAGGGGGTAGCAATCAGCCCCAGCATTTT
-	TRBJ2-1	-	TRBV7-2	CASSPPEPRNEQFF	TGTGCCAGCAGCCCCCCGGAGCCGCGGAATGAGCAGTTCTTC
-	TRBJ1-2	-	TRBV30	CVSSGGNYGYTF	TGTGTTAGCTCGGGCGGGAACTATGGCTACACCTTC
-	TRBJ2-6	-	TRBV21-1	CASSKGNPPEGAENSGANVLTF	TGTGCCAGCAGCAAAGGGAACCCTCCCGAAGGGGCCGAAAACTCTGGGGCCAACGTCCTGACTTTC
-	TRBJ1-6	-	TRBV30	CAWEGGSGNSPLHF	TGTGCCTGGGAGGGAGGGTCTGGCAATTCACCCCTCCACTTT
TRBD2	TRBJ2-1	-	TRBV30	CAWSVSSGSFGHNEQFF	TGTGCCTGGAGTGTTAGTAGCGGGAGTTTCGGGCACAATGAGCAGTTCTTC
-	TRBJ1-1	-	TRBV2	CASSGWEGTEAFF	TGTGCCAGCAGTGGGTGGGAGGGCACTGAAGCTTTCTTT
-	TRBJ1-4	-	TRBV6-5	CASSYSGDSTNEKLFF	TGTGCCAGCAGTTACTCGGGCGATTCAACTAATGAAAAACTGTTTTTT
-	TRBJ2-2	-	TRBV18	CASSPPGGTGELFF	TGTGCCAGCTCACCACCGGGGGGCACCGGGGAGCTGTTTTTT
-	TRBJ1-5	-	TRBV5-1	CASSLDGSPNQPQHF	TGCGCCAGCAGTTTGGACGGTTCCCCCAACCAGCCCCAGCATTTT
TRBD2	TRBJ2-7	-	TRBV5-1	CASSLVAGEREQYF	TGCGCCAGCAGCTTGGTGGCGGGAGAGAGGGAGCAGTACTTC
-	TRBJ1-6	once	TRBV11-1	CASRAGGRSPLHF	TGTGCCAGCAGAGCCGGGGGGCGGTCACCCCTCCACTTT
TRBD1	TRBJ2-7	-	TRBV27	CASSLVGTGSYEQYF	TGTGCCAGCAGTTTAGTCGGGACAGGTTCCTACGAGCAGTACTTC
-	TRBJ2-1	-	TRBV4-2	CASSQDAGNEQFF	TGTGCCAGCAGCCAAGATGCAGGAAATGAGCAGTTCTTC
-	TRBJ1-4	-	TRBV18	CASSAGSSNEKLFF	TGTGCCAGCTCTGCGGGGTCCTCTAATGAAAAACTGTTTTTT
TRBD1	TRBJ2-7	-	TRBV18	CASSLQGEQYF	TGTGCCAGCTCACTACAGGGGGAGCAGTACTTC
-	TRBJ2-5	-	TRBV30	CAWSTPGGRHQETQYF	TGTGCCTGGAGTACGCCAGGGGGGAGACACCAAGAGACCCAGTACTTC
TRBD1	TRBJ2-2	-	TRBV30	CAWIISGGRTGELFF	TGTGCCTGGATAATTTCAGGGGGACGCACCGGGGAGCTGTTTTTT
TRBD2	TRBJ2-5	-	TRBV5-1	CASSPMTSGGVETQYF	TGCGCCAGCAGCCCAATGACTAGCGGAGGGGTAGAGACCCAGTACTTC
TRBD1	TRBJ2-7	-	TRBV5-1	CASSRRQGTYEQYF	TGCGCCAGCAGCCGACGACAGGGGACCTACGAGCAGTACTTC
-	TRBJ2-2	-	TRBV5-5	CASSPTDSNTGELFF	TGTGCCAGCAGCCCGACGGACAGTAACACCGGGGAGCTGTTTTTT
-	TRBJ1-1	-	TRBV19	CASSIDRGDEAFF	TGTGCCAGTAGTATAGATCGGGGAGATGAAGCTTTCTTT
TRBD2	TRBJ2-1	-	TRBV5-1	CASSSVAGGMGNEQFF	TGCGCCAGCAGCTCGGTAGCGGGAGGGATGGGCAATGAGCAGTTCTTC